This T cell receptor (beta chain) is from a study of blood T cell repertoires in COVID-19. The method was immunoSEQ multiplex PCR; TCRdb's version includes in-frame clones alone and lacks a portion of them. The table lists a few hundred thousand clones, over 75% of them singletons. The CDR3 is 15 residues long. Trimming cost V 4 bases and J 6 bases; bases outside gene matches: 6. Germline CDR1 MNHEY, CDR2 SMNVEV (reference sequence). Those enrolled, adults aged 18 to 89 years, came from 20 to 25 US areas. This TCR was recovered from a woman in her thirties who had recovered from COVID-19. The chain recombines TRBV27 with TRBJ2-3; 11 bases are shared with TRBD2. Input material: PBMCs or T cells enriched from blood (not recorded which). As DNA, the CDR3 is TGTGCCAGCAGTTCCCTAGCGGGGGGTCTGGATACGCAGTATTTT. Amino acid sequence: CASSSLAGGLDTQYF.